This entry lists 4 T cell receptor beta chains sequenced from one sample in a study of shared clonotypes between healthy human individuals (dated by TCRdb to about 2020). Library generation was performed with the immunoSEQ multiplex PCR assay. TCRdb holds this immuneACCESS table with in-frame rearrangements only. Some clones are missing; in checked studies, unresolved V genes explain under half, and the rest has no known cause. This sample is represented by over 1.4 million clones; approximately 96% of them were singletons. Roughly 1.1% of the sample goes to the ten largest clones. The sequenced sample consisted of naive CD4+ T cells sorted from blood. The sample's cell subset or site label is to be understood as: CD45RA+ positively selected. The receptors derive from a man in his thirties or forties in good health.

The chain combines TRBV19 with TRBJ2-7, with D possibly matching TRBD1 (5 bases). The CDR3 has 14 amino acids. CDR1 is LNHDA and CDR2 is SQIVND in the germline V gene (reference sequence). The germline V and J ends were trimmed by 1 base and 5 bases, with 12 bases remaining between them. CDR3 nucleotide sequence: TGTGCCAGTAGTATAGGGACAACATTTGACGAGCAGTACTTC. Its translation is CASSIGTTFDEQYF.

This chain links TRBV5-1 with TRBJ2-2; 14 bases agree with TRBD2. The germline V gene has CDR1 SGHRS and CDR2 YFSETQ. This CDR3 is 17 amino acids long. J lost 0 bases, V lost 6 bases, and 4 bases had no gene match. CDR3 nucleotide sequence: TGCGCCAGCACCGGACTAGCGGGAGGCCCGAACACCGGGGAGCTGTTTTTT. Protein: CASTGLAGGPNTGELFF.

This chain links TRBV9 with TRBJ2-7, with TRBD2 as a possible D gene (6 bases). The CDR3 has 16 amino acids. The V gene lost 3 bases and the J gene lost 3 bases, with 19 bases spanning the gap. CDR1 and CDR2 from the germline V gene are SGDLS and YYNGEE. The CDR3 loop is CASSATPSSGRYEQYF. The CDR3, as DNA: TGTGCCAGCAGCGCAACCCCGTCGAGCGGGCGCTACGAGCAGTACTTC.

As for this clone: Other DNA variants within this sample encode the same CDR3. The CDR3 bases are TGTGCCAGCAGTCGGACAGGGGGACCCTACGAGCAGTACTTC. Translating gives CASSRTGGPYEQYF. The rearrangement uses TRBV6-5 and TRBJ2-7; 10 nucleotides line up with TRBD1. The CDR3 runs to 14 residues. Germline assignment: CDR1 MNHEY and CDR2 SVGAGI. J lost 2 bases, V lost 5 bases, and 3 bases had no gene match.